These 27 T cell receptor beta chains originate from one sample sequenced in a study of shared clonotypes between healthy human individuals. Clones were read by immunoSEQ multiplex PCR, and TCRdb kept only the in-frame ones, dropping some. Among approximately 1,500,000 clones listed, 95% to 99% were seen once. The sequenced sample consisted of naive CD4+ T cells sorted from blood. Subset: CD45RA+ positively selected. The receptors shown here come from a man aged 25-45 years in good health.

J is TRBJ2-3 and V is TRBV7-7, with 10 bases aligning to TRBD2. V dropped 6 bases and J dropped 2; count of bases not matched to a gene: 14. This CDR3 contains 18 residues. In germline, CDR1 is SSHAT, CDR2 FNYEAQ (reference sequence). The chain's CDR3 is CASSIVSSGRGDTDTQYF. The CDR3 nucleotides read TGTGCCAGCAGTATAGTGTCTAGCGGGAGAGGGGACACAGATACGCAGTATTTT. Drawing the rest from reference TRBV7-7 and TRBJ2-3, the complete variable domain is GAGVSQSPRYKVTKRGQDVTLRCDPISSHATLYWYQQALGQGPEFLTYFNYEAQPDKSGLPSDRFSAERPEGSISTLTIQRTEQRDSAMYRCASSIVSSGRGDTDTQYFGPGTRLTVL.

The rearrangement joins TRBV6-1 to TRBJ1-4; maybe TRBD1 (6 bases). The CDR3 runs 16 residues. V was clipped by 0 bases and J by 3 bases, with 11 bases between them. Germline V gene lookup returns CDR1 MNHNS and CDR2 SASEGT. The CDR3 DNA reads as TGTGCCAGCAGTGAAGCGCTGGGGGCGGCTAATGAAAAACTGTTTTTT. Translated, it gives CASSEALGAANEKLFF.

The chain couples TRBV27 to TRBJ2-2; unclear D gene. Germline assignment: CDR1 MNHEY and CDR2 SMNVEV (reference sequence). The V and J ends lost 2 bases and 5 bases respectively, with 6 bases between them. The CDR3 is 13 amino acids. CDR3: CASSLVRTGELFF. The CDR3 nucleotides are TGTGCCAGCAGTTTAGTGAGAACCGGGGAGCTGTTTTTT.

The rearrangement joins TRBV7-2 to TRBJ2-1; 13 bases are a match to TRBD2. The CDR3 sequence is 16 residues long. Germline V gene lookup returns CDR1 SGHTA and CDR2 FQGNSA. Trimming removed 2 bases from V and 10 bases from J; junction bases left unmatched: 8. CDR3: CASSLYAAGLAGEQFF. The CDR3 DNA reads TGTGCCAGCAGCTTATATGCTGCGGGACTAGCGGGAGAGCAGTTCTTC.

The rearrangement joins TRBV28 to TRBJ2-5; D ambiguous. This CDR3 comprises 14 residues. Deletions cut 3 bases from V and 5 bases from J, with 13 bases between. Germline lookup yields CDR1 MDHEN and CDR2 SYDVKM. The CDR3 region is CASSFAGLMETQYF. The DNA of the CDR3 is TGTGCCAGCAGTTTCGCTGGTCTGATGGAGACCCAGTACTTC.

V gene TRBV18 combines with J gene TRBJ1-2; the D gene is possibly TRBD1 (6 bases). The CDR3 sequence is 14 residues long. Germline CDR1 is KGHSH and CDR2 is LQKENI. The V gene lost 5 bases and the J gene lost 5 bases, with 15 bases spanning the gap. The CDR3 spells CASSTGGSNYGYTF. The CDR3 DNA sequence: TGTGCCAGCTCAACGGGGGGCAGCAATTATGGCTACACCTTC.

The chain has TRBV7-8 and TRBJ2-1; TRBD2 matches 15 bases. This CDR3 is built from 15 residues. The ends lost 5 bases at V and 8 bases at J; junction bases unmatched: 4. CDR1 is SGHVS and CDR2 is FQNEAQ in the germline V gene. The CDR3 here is CASSTRTSGRDEQFF. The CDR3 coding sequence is TGTGCCAGCAGCACCCGGACTAGCGGGAGGGATGAGCAGTTCTTC.

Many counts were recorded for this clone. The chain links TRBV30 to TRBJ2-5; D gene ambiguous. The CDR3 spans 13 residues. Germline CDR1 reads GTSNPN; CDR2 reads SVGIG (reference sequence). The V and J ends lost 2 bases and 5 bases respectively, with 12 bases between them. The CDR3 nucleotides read TGTGCCTGGAGTTTAGGGCCGTCGGAGACCCAGTACTTC. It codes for CAWSLGPSETQYF.

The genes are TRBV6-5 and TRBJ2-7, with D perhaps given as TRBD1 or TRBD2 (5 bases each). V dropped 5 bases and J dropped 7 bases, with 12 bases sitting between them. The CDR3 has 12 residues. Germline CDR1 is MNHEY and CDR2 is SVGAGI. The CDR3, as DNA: TGTGCCAGCAGTAGAGGGACCGCTGAGCAGTACTTC. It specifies CASSRGTAEQYF.

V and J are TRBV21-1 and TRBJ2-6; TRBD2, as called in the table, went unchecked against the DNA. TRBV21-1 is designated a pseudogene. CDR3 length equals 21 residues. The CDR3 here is CASSSTRLAGQPDSGANVLTF. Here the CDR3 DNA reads TGTGCCAGCAGTTCAACGCGGCTAGCGGGGCAACCGGACTCTGGGGCCAACGTCCTGACTTTC.

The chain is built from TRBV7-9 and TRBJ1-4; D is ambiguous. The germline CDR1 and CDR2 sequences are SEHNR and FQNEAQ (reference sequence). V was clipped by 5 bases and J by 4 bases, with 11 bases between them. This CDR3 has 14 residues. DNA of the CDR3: TGTGCCAGCAGCCCCCCACGGAGTAATGAAAAACTGTTTTTT. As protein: CASSPPRSNEKLFF.

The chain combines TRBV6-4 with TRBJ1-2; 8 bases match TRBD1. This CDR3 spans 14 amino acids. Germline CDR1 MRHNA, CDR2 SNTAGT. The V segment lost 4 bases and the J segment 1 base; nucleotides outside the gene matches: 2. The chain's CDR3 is CASSAGTGNYGYTF. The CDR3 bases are TGTGCCAGCAGTGCTGGGACAGGTAACTATGGCTACACCTTC.

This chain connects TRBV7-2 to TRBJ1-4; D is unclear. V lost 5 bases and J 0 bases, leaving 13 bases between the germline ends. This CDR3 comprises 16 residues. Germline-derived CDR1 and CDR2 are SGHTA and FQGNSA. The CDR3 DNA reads TGTGCCAGCAGCCCGCAGCGGAGCTCAACTAATGAAAAACTGTTTTTT. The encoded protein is CASSPQRSSTNEKLFF.

This chain's CDR3 is CASRRSGSLDEQYF. The CDR3 DNA reads as TGTGCCAGCAGGCGTAGCGGGAGTCTCGACGAGCAGTACTTC. V is TRBV27 and J is TRBJ2-7; 9 nucleotides line up with TRBD2. The V and J ends lost 6 bases and 5 bases, in that order; junction bases with no gene match: 8. The CDR3 is made up of 14 amino acids. CDR1 is MNHEY and CDR2 is SMNVEV in the germline V gene (reference sequence).

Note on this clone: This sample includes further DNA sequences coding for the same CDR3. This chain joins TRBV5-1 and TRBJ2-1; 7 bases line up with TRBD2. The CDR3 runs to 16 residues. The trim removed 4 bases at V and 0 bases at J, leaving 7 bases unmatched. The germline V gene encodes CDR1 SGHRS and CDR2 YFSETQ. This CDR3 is CASSPSGGSSYNEQFF. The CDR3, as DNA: TGCGCCAGCAGCCCCTCCGGGGGGAGCTCCTACAATGAGCAGTTCTTC.

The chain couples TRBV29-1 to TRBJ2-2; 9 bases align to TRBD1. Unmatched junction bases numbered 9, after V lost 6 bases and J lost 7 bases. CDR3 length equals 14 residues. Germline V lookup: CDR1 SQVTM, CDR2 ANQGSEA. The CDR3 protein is CSVRDRVPGGELFF. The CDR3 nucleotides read TGCAGCGTCCGGGACAGGGTACCGGGCGGGGAGCTGTTTTTT.

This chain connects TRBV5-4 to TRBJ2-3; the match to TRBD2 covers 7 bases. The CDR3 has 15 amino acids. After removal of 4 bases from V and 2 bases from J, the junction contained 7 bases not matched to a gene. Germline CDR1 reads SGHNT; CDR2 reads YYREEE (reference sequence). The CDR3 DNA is TGTGCCAGCAGCCTGGGCCAGCGGGACACAGATACGCAGTATTTT. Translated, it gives CASSLGQRDTDTQYF.

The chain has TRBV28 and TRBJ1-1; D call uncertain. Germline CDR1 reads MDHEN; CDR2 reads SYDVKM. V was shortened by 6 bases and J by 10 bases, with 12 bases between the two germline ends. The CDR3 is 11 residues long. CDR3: CASSEGSGAFF. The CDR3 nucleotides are TGTGCCAGCAGCGAGGGCAGCGGAGCTTTCTTT.

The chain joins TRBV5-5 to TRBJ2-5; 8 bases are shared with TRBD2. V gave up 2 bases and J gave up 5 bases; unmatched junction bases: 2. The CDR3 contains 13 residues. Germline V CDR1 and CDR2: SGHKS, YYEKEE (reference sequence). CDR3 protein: CASSFIAGETQYF. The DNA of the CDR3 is TGTGCCAGCAGCTTCATAGCGGGGGAGACCCAGTACTTC.

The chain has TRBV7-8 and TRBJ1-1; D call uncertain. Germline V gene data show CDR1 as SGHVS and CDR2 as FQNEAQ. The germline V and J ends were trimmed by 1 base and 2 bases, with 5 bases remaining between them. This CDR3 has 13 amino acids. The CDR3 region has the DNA TGTGCCAGCAGCTTAGACAGCAACACTGAAGCTTTCTTT. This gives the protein CASSLDSNTEAFF.

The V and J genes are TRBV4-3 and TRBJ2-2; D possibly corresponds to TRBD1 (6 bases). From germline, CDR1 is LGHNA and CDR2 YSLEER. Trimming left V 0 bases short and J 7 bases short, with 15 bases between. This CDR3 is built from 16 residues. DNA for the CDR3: TGCGCCAGCAGCCAAGATTTCGGGACACCGAACGGGGAGCTGTTTTTT. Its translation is CASSQDFGTPNGELFF.

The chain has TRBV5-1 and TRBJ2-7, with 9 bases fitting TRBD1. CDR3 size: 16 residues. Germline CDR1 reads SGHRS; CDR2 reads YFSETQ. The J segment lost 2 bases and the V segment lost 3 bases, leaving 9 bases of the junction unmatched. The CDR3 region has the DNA TGCGCCAGCAGCTGGGCCCCGGGACAGGGTCCCTACGAGCAGTACTTC. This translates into CASSWAPGQGPYEQYF.

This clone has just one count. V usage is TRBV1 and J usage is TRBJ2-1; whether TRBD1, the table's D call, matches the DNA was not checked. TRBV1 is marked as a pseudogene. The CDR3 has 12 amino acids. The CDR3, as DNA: TGCACCAGCAGCCACAGGGACAGCCCCGCGTTCTTC. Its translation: CTSSHRDSPAFF.

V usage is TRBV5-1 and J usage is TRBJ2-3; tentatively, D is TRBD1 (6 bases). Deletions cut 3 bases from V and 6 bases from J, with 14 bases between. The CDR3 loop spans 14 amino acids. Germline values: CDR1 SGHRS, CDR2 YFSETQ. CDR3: CASSSLRGMDTQYF. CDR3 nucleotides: TGCGCCAGCAGCTCTCTCAGGGGTATGGATACGCAGTATTTT. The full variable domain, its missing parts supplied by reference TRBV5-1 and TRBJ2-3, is KAGVTQTPRYLIKTRGQQVTLSCSPISGHRSVSWYQQTPGQGLQFLFEYFSETQRNKGNFPGRFSGRQFSNSRSEMNVSTLELGDSALYLCASSSLRGMDTQYFGPGTRLTVL.

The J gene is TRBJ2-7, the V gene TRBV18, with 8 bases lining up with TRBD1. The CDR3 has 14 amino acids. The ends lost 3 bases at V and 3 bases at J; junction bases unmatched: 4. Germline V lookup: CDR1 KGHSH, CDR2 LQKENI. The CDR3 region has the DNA TGTGCCAGCTCACCGGACAGGGCTGGCTACGAGCAGTACTTC. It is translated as CASSPDRAGYEQYF.

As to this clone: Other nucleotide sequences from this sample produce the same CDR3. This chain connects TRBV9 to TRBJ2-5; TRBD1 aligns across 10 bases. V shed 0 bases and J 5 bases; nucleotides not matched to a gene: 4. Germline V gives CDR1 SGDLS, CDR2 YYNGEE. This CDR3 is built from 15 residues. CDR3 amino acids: CASSVEGQGQETQYF. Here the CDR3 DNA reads TGTGCCAGCAGCGTAGAGGGACAGGGGCAGGAGACCCAGTACTTC.

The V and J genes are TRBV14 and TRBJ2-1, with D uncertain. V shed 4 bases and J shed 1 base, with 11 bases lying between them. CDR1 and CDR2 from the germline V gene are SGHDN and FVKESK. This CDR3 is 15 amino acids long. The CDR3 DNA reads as TGTGCCAGCAGCCCCCGACTGCGGTCCTACAATGAGCAGTTCTTC. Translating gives CASSPRLRSYNEQFF.